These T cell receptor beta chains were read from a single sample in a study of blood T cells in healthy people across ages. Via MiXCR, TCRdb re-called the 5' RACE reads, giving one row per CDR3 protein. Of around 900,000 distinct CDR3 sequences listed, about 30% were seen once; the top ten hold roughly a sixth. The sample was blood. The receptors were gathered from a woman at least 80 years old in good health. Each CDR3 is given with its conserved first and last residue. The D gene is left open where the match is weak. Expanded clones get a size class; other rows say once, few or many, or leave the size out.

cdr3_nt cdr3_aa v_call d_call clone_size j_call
TGTGCCAGCAGCCTCGGTGGGGGGGGCACAGATACGCAGTATTTT CASSLGGGGTDTQYF TRBV7-2 TRBD2 many TRBJ2-3
TGTGCCAGCAGTCGACCGGGGGAAGGGACCCCCGGGGAGCTGTTTTTT CASSRPGEGTPGELFF TRBV11-2 NA NA TRBJ2-2
TGCGCCAGCAGCCAAGATTGGGACCGGACCTACGAGCAGTACTTC CASSQDWDRTYEQYF TRBV4-3 NA many TRBJ2-7
TGCAGCGTTGTAACAGGGAACTATGGCTACACCTTC CSVVTGNYGYTF TRBV29-1 NA many TRBJ1-2
TGTGCCAGCAGTTACGGAGGGGTATACAATGAGCAGTACTTC CASSYGGVYNEQYF TRBV6-6 NA once TRBJ2-7
TGCGCCAGCAGTTTGTGGGCTAGTCGGTTTAGATCCTACAATGAGCAGTTCTTC CASSLWASRFRSYNEQFF TRBV5-1 NA NA TRBJ2-1
TGCAGCGTTCTCAGGGGGTACACTGAAGCTTTCTTT CSVLRGYTEAFF TRBV29-1 TRBD1 few TRBJ1-1
TGCAGTGCTACCCCTCTAGCGGCTTCCTACAATGAGCAGTTCTTC CSATPLAASYNEQFF TRBV20-1 TRBD2 once TRBJ2-1
TGTGCCAGCAGTTACAAAGTCGGGGGGGAGCTGTTTTTT CASSYKVGGELFF TRBV6-2/TRBV6-3 NA few TRBJ2-2
TGCGCCAGCAGTGAGTCGACTGGGGGGCACACCGGGGAGCTGTTTTTT CASSESTGGHTGELFF TRBV10-1 NA many TRBJ2-2
TGTGCCAGCAGTTTCCCGCTAGCGGGGGGGGATACGCAGTATTTT CASSFPLAGGDTQYF TRBV27 TRBD2 many TRBJ2-3
TGCAGTGCCCCCCCCGCCTCGGGACTAGCGGAGGGAGATACGCAGTATTTT CSAPPASGLAEGDTQYF TRBV20-1 TRBD2 many TRBJ2-3
TGTGCCACCAGGGACAGGGGGGCGAGGAACACTGAAGCTTTCTTT CATRDRGARNTEAFF TRBV27 TRBD1 NA TRBJ1-1
TGCAGCGTCCCAGGGGTCCTAGAGACCTACGAGCAGTACTTC CSVPGVLETYEQYF TRBV29-1 NA many TRBJ2-7
TGTGCCAGCAGCCCCGGACAGGGGGTTAGGACTGGGGCCAACGTCCTGACTTTC CASSPGQGVRTGANVLTF TRBV11-3 TRBD1 few TRBJ2-6
TGTGCCAGCAGCCAACAAGGGGGCTACAATCAGCCCCAGCATTTT CASSQQGGYNQPQHF TRBV3-1 TRBD1 few TRBJ1-5
TGTGCCAGCAGCGGAGACAGCAAGCCCTACAATGAGCAGTACTTC CASSGDSKPYNEQYF TRBV25-1 NA NA TRBJ2-7
TGTGCCACCAGCAGAGTGCCGGGACAGGGCCCTTTTAACTATGGCTGCACCTTC CATSRVPGQGPFNYGCTF TRBV15 TRBD1 NA TRBJ1-2
TGCGCCAGCAGCTTGGGTGGTATGGGCTCTGGAAACACCATATATTTT CASSLGGMGSGNTIYF TRBV5-1 NA NA TRBJ1-3
TGTGCCACCAGTGAGCGAGGGGGACCACGACGAGATACGCAGTATTTT CATSERGGPRRDTQYF TRBV24-1 NA many TRBJ2-3
TGTGCCTGGAGTGGACCGGGGGCTGGAGAAAAACTGTTTTTT CAWSGPGAGEKLFF TRBV30 NA NA TRBJ1-4
TGCGCCAGCAGCTCCGGTGGGGCAGGGGGCAGAGAGACCCAGTACTTC CASSSGGAGGRETQYF TRBV5-1 TRBD1 many TRBJ2-5
TGTGCCAGCAGCTTAGCTAGCGGGGCAACCTACAATGAGCAGTTCTTC CASSLASGATYNEQFF TRBV7-2 TRBD2 many TRBJ2-1
TGTGCCAGCAGCTCGCGCGTAGCGGGAGTGGCCGATACGCAGTATTTT CASSSRVAGVADTQYF TRBV7-2 TRBD2 NA TRBJ2-3
TGTGCCAGCAGTCTCAGGCTAGCTAGAGTGGAGGCCCAGTACTTC CASSLRLARVEAQYF TRBV11-2 NA NA TRBJ2-5
TGTGCCAGCAGCTTAGTGAGGGGGAGCGAGACCCAGTACTTC CASSLVRGSETQYF TRBV7-2 NA many TRBJ2-5
TGTGCCAGCAGCTCGTTTGGGACCTGGGCCATCGATGAGCAGTTCTTC CASSSFGTWAIDEQFF TRBV5-5 NA NA TRBJ2-1
TGTGCCATCGCCCCGAGGCCAACGGGGTCACCCCTCCACTTT CAIAPRPTGSPLHF TRBV6-2/TRBV6-3 NA few TRBJ1-6
TGTGCCAGCAGATCTACAGGGGCCGAGCAGTACTTC CASRSTGAEQYF TRBV27 TRBD1 many TRBJ2-7
TGTGCCAGCAGCTTAGATATGGGCACAGATACGCGGTATTTT CASSLDMGTDTRYF TRBV7-2 NA NA TRBJ2-3
TGTGCCAGCAGCCTCTACGCGGCTCAACGCACTGAAGCTTTCTTT CASSLYAAQRTEAFF TRBV6-5 NA few TRBJ1-1
TGCAGTGCTAGAGTCGCGCGGGGGCCTGCGTCAGATACGCAGTATTTT CSARVARGPASDTQYF TRBV20-1 NA NA TRBJ2-3
TGTGCCAGCAGCTTCCAGTGGACTCACTATGGCTACACCTTC CASSFQWTHYGYTF TRBV7-2 NA few TRBJ1-2
TGCGCCAGCAGCATTGGTGACGGGGCCGGGGAGCTGTTTTTT CASSIGDGAGELFF TRBV5-1 NA few TRBJ2-2
TGTGCCAGCACTAGCTTCATGAACACTGAAGCTTTCTTT CASTSFMNTEAFF TRBV14 NA once TRBJ1-1
TGTACCACTAAACCGGGACTATCGGTCACAGATATGCAGTATTTT CTTKPGLSVTDMQYF TRBV12-3/TRBV12-4 TRBD2 NA TRBJ2-3
TGTGCCAGCAGCCAAGATCCGGTAAGGGGGTGGTACGAGCAGTACTTC CASSQDPVRGWYEQYF TRBV3-1 NA few TRBJ2-7
TGTGCCATCAGTGACGGGTATACTGAAGCTTTCTTT CAISDGYTEAFF TRBV10-3 NA NA TRBJ1-1
TGTGCCAGCACGGGACGGAGCTCCTACGAGCAGTACTTC CASTGRSSYEQYF TRBV6-2/TRBV6-3 NA many TRBJ2-7
TGTGCCAGCAGCTTAACCACGTCCCACGAGCAGTACTTC CASSLTTSHEQYF TRBV7-9 NA many TRBJ2-7
TGTGCCAGCAGGCCCGGGACAGGGAGGGTGAATCAGCCCCAGCATTTT CASRPGTGRVNQPQHF TRBV28 TRBD1 many TRBJ1-5
TGTGCCAGCAGCCCACTCCCGGGGAACAATCAGCCCCAGCATTTT CASSPLPGNNQPQHF TRBV7-2 NA NA TRBJ1-5
TGTGCCAGCAGCTTAGTGGTCAGTAATAACTATGGCTACACCTTC CASSLVVSNNYGYTF TRBV11-2 NA NA TRBJ1-2
TGTGCCAGCTCCACAACGGAGTGGGGGAGCTCCTACGGGCAGTACTTC CASSTTEWGSSYGQYF TRBV18 NA NA TRBJ2-7
TGCGCCAGCAGCCTGATGGGGGGTCCCGGGGAGCTGTTTTTT CASSLMGGPGELFF TRBV5-1 NA many TRBJ2-2
TGTGCCAGCAGTGAAACGAGATATGGCTACACCTTC CASSETRYGYTF TRBV2 NA few TRBJ1-2
TGTGCCAGCAGCTTAGGACAGGAGAATTCACCCCTCCACTTT CASSLGQENSPLHF TRBV7-2 NA many TRBJ1-6
TGTGCCAGCAGCGTAGACCAGGGGTCCACAGATACGCAGTATTTT CASSVDQGSTDTQYF TRBV7-2 NA NA TRBJ2-3
TGTGCCAGCAGCCAGGAATTACAGGGAGGGCCCGAAGCTTTCTTT CASSQELQGGPEAFF TRBV3-1 NA NA TRBJ1-1
TGCAGTGCTAATCAAAAGACCGGACTGATGAACACTGAAGCTTTCTTT CSANQKTGLMNTEAFF TRBV20-1 NA few TRBJ1-1
TGCGCCAGCAGCCAAAAACCGGGCCCGGGGGAGCAGTTCTTC CASSQKPGPGEQFF TRBV4-3 NA many TRBJ2-1
TGTGCCAGCAGGTACTCCTGGAGGGCGGAAACCCCCTACGAGCAGTACTTC CASRYSWRAETPYEQYF TRBV6-5 NA many TRBJ2-7
TGTGCCATCAGCAGACAGGGAAGAGATACGCAGTATTTT CAISRQGRDTQYF TRBV10-3 TRBD1 many TRBJ2-3
TGTGCCAGTAGTCCCAAAATGACAACAACAGATACGCAGTATTTT CASSPKMTTTDTQYF TRBV19 NA many TRBJ2-3
TGTGCCAGCACGGCAGGGTTTGGGCAGCCCCAGCATTTT CASTAGFGQPQHF TRBV2 NA few TRBJ1-5